What follows is one T cell receptor (beta chain) and its context. The sample comes from a study of technical replicates of blood from a few donors. The CDR3 is 19 residues long. Trimming cost V 0 bases and J 5 bases; bases outside gene matches: 17. Here immunoSEQ multiplex PCR was the method, and the copy in TCRdb shows in-frame clones only, minus some. Of roughly 62,000 clones in the sample, approximately 94% were seen once. This sequence originates from a human donor in good health. Some clones in this sample may be carry-over from other donors' samples. The V gene is TRBV23-1, the J gene TRBJ2-7; TRBD1 aligns across 9 bases. TRBV23-1 is reported as an ORF; its role is uncertain. The sample was PBMCs. CDR3 coding DNA: TGCGCCAGCAGTCAATCGGGGAAAACAGGGGGCAGTGAGGGGAACGAGCAGTACTTC. Protein product: CASSQSGKTGGSEGNEQYF.